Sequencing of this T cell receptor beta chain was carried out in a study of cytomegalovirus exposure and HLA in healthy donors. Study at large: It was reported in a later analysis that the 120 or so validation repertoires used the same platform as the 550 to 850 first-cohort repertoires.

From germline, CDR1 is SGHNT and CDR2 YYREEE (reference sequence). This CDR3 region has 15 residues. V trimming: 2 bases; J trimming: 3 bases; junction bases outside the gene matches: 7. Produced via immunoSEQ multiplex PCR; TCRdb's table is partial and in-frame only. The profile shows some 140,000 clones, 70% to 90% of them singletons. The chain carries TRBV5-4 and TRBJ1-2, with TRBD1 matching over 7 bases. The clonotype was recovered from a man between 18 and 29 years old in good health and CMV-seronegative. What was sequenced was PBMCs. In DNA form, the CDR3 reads TGTGCCAGCAGCTTCCCAAGGGGGCGGGACTATGGCTACACCTTC. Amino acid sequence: CASSFPRGRDYGYTF.